One sample yielded the 22 T cell receptor beta chains listed below, sequenced in a study of low-dose radiotherapy and immunotherapy resistance in tumors. TRAV- and TRBV-specific primers were used for first-strand cDNA, which covered alpha and beta chains. Amplification of TCRs used a constant-region primer and V-primer adapter for around 19 PCR cycles. TCRdb re-called the reads through MiXCR, storing one row per CDR3 protein. This sample has tens of thousands of distinct CDR3 sequences, with 20% found just once. The time point was: after trial treatment. This sample's treatment: LDRT plus nivolumab, ipilimumab, low-dose cyclophosphamide and aspirin (RACIN trial). The sequencing here drew on PBMCs, taken after low-dose radiotherapy plus immunotherapy. The receptors were gathered from a female donor with ovarian cancer.

Ten or more counts support this clonotype. V and J are TRBV7-8 and TRBJ2-3; D possibly corresponds to TRBD2 (6 bases). CDR3 length: 14 amino acids. V was shortened by 8 bases and J by 1 base, with 13 bases between the two germline ends. In germline, CDR1 is SGHVS, CDR2 FQNEAQ. CDR3 bases: TGTGCCAGCCGGCGCGCGGGACGCACAGATACGCAGTATTTT. Translation gives CASRRAGRTDTQYF.

This clonotype came up many times. The chain carries TRBV30 and TRBJ1-3; a possible D gene is TRBD1 (5 bases). V lost 7 bases, J lost 2 bases, and 9 bases lay in between. The CDR3 has 12 residues. Germline loops: CDR1 GTSNPN, CDR2 SVGIG (reference sequence). The DNA of the CDR3 is TGTGCCTCTACCAGGGCTGGAAACACCATATATTTT. Protein sequence: CASTRAGNTIYF.

This clonotype was counted between two and nine times. J is TRBJ2-5 and V is TRBV28; D remains ambiguous. Trimming took 6 bases from V and 5 from J, leaving 7 bases between them. CDR3 length: 11 amino acids. The germline V gene has CDR1 MDHEN and CDR2 SYDVKM. CDR3 DNA sequence: TGTGCCAGCAGAGCACGGGAGACCCAGTACTTC. Translation: CASRARETQYF.

Here the CDR3 DNA reads TGTGCCAGCAGCTTGGCTAGCGGGCTCTACAATGAGCAGTTCTTC. It translates to CASSLASGLYNEQFF. The chain combines TRBV5-6 with TRBJ2-1; TRBD2 matches 8 bases. Looked up from germline, CDR1 is SGHDT and CDR2 is YYEEEE. The CDR3 has 15 residues. V lost 0 bases to trimming and J lost 3 bases; unmatched junction nucleotides: 2. Supplemented by reference TRBV5-6 and TRBJ2-1, the full variable domain reads DAGVTQSPTHLIKTRGQQVTLRCSPKSGHDTVSWYQQALGQGPQFIFQYYEEEERQRGNFPDRFSGHQFPNYSSELNVNALLLGDSALYLCASSLASGLYNEQFFGPGTRLTVL.

J is TRBJ2-7 and V is TRBV5-3, with 10 bases identical to TRBD2. TRBV5-3 is identified as an open reading frame with a role that is uncertain. V trimming: 8 bases; J trimming: 4 bases; junction bases outside the gene matches: 15. The CDR3 is made up of 16 amino acids. The DNA for the CDR3 is TGTGCCAGCAGCCTGTCGGAACTAGCGGGATTATACGAGCAGTACTTC. Its translation is CASSLSELAGLYEQYF.

J is TRBJ1-2 and V is TRBV5-1; a weak D match, TRBD1 (6 bases). The V gene lost 4 bases and the J gene lost 4 bases, with 17 bases spanning the gap. CDR1 and CDR2 (germline): SGHRS, YFSETQ. This CDR3 is built from 15 residues. The CDR3 DNA is TGCGCCAGCAGCCCTTCGAGTGGACAGCGCTATGGCTACACCTTC. Protein sequence: CASSPSSGQRYGYTF.

This clonotype was detected ten times or more. The rearrangement joins TRBV6-6 to TRBJ1-1; D is uncertain. CDR1 is MNHNY, CDR2 SVGAGI, per germline (reference sequence). There are 11 residues in the CDR3. V shed 0 bases and J shed 11 bases, with 7 bases lying between them. The DNA of the CDR3 is TGTGCCAGCAGTTACTCGGGCCTGGCTTTCTTT. Amino acids: CASSYSGLAFF.

The chain couples TRBV29-1 to TRBJ1-5; TRBD1 might be the D (5 bases). The CDR3 has 13 residues. V lost 7 bases, J lost 6 bases, and 16 bases lay in between. CDR1 and CDR2 (germline): SQVTM, ANQGSEA. CDR3 DNA sequence: TGCAGCGGGTGGAGTGGGGGGTCTCAGCCCCAGCATTTT. Protein product: CSGWSGGSQPQHF.

This clonotype was observed at least ten times. The rearrangement joins TRBV7-3 to TRBJ2-7, with 9 bases fitting TRBD1. The germline V gene encodes CDR1 SGHTA and CDR2 FQGTGA. V lost 4 bases, J lost 6 bases, and 7 bases stayed unmatched. The CDR3 sequence is 14 residues long. The DNA of the CDR3 is TGTGCCAGCAGCTCGAAGACAGGGGGTAGCGAGCAGTACTTC. Encoded protein: CASSSKTGGSEQYF. The full variable domain, rest sourced from reference TRBV7-3 and TRBJ2-7, is GAGVSQTPSNKVTEKGKYVELRCDPISGHTALYWYRQSLGQGPEFLIYFQGTGAADDSGLPNDRFFAVRPEGSVSTLKIQRTERGDSAVYLCASSSKTGGSEQYFGPGTRLTVT.

This clonotype was picked up many times. The chain couples TRBV5-1 to TRBJ2-1; D gene uncertain. Looked up from germline, CDR1 is SGHRS and CDR2 is YFSETQ. This CDR3 is built from 15 residues. V lost 0 bases and J 2 bases, leaving 9 bases between the germline ends. CDR3 in amino acids: CASSLEWGTYNEQFF. CDR3 nucleotides: TGCGCCAGCAGCTTGGAATGGGGTACCTACAATGAGCAGTTCTTC.

At least ten counts were recorded for this clonotype. The chain couples TRBV29-1 to TRBJ2-3; D ambiguous. CDR1 and CDR2 from the germline V gene are SQVTM and ANQGSEA. The V gene lost 4 bases and the J gene lost 3 bases, with 11 bases spanning the gap. This CDR3 comprises 13 residues. The CDR3 protein is CSVAHSQTDTQYF. CDR3 DNA sequence: TGCAGCGTTGCCCACTCACAGACAGATACGCAGTATTTT.

The chain is built from TRBV4-2 and TRBJ2-7, with D perhaps matching TRBD1 (5 bases). CDR1 is LGHNA, CDR2 YNFKEQ, per germline. The V and J ends lost 0 bases and 3 bases respectively, with 9 bases between them. The CDR3 extends over 14 amino acids. The CDR3 protein is CASSQDRQYYEQYF. CDR3 coding DNA: TGTGCCAGCAGCCAAGATCGACAGTACTACGAGCAGTACTTC.

This clonotype appeared many times. The chain employs TRBV6-2 or TRBV6-3 and TRBJ2-5, with D tentatively TRBD2 (5 bases). Germline V lookup: CDR1 MNHEY, CDR2 SVGEGT. With 3 bases removed from V and 5 bases from J, the gap between germline ends came to 19 bases. The CDR3 has 16 amino acids. The DNA of the CDR3 is TGTGCCAGCAGTTATGGACTCAACACGGAAGGGGAGACCCAGTACTTC. It codes for CASSYGLNTEGETQYF.

This clonotype was seen at least ten times. The rearrangement joins TRBV30 to TRBJ1-1; weak D call: TRBD1 (5 bases). V was trimmed by 0 bases and J by 0 bases, leaving 17 bases between them. CDR1 and CDR2 from the germline V gene are GTSNPN and SVGIG (reference sequence). The CDR3 extends over 17 amino acids. The chain's CDR3 is CAWSVRSPGRLNTEAFF. The CDR3 DNA sequence: TGTGCCTGGAGTGTCCGTTCCCCGGGACGCTTGAACACTGAAGCTTTCTTT.

Only a few counts were recorded for this clonotype. This rearrangement joins TRBV2 to TRBJ2-1; 10 nucleotides line up with TRBD2. This CDR3 is 16 amino acids long. Germline V gives CDR1 SNHLY, CDR2 FYNNEI. V shed 7 bases and J 3 bases; nucleotides not matched to a gene: 9. Here the CDR3 reads CASKRDSGGIYNEQFF. Written as DNA, the CDR3 is TGTGCCAGCAAACGAGATAGCGGGGGGATCTACAATGAGCAGTTCTTC.

The rearrangement joins TRBV4-1 to TRBJ1-1, with a weak D call TRBD1 (6 bases). V lost 0 bases and J lost 10, with 15 bases in between. Germline CDR1 is MGHRA and CDR2 is YSYEKL. This CDR3 has 14 residues. The CDR3 DNA follows: TGCGCCAGCAGCCAAGATAGGCAGGGGCTAGGAGCTTTCTTT. As protein: CASSQDRQGLGAFF.

This clonotype was seen repeatedly, ten times or more. The chain combines TRBV3-1 with TRBJ2-1; D is unresolved. This CDR3 has 15 residues. V was trimmed by 0 bases and J by 2 bases, leaving 8 bases between them. Germline CDR1 is LGHDT and CDR2 is YNNKEL (reference sequence). As DNA, the CDR3 is TGTGCCAGCAGCCAAGAAGGCCTAGCCTACAATGAGCAGTTCTTC. Translating it yields CASSQEGLAYNEQFF.

This clonotype was found a few times. This chain joins TRBV7-2 and TRBJ1-4; D not resolved. Deletions cut 5 bases from V and 5 bases from J, with 6 bases between. Germline CDR1 and CDR2: SGHTA and FQGNSA. The CDR3 contains 12 residues. CDR3 loop: CASSLINEKLFF. CDR3 sequence (DNA): TGTGCCAGCAGCCTAATAAATGAAAAACTGTTTTTT.

For this clonotype: A far more abundant clone sits one base away, making this likely a read error. J is TRBJ2-7 and V is TRBV6-6, with 8 bases fitting TRBD2. V gave up 2 bases and J gave up 4 bases; unmatched junction bases: 10. Per the germline V gene, CDR1 is MNHNY and CDR2 is SVGAGI (reference sequence). The CDR3 sequence is 16 residues long. The CDR3 here is CASSYATPGGKYEQYF. In DNA form, the CDR3 reads TGTGCCAGCAGTTACGCAACCCCGGGGGGGAAGTACGAGCAGTACTTC.

This clonotype was counted many times. The chain carries TRBV11-2 and TRBJ2-2; D perhaps matches TRBD1 (5 bases). CDR3 size: 12 residues. Trimming pared 3 bases from V and 15 bases from J, leaving 14 bases between. Germline values: CDR1 SGHAT, CDR2 FQNNGV. CDR3 loop: CASSFRAGMMFF. CDR3 nucleotides: TGTGCCAGCAGCTTTAGGGCAGGGATGATGTTTTTT.

This clonotype was seen at least ten times. This chain links TRBV11-2 with TRBJ2-2; D remains unclear. Germline V gene lookup returns CDR1 SGHAT and CDR2 FQNNGV. The CDR3 runs to 13 residues. Trimming cost V 1 base and J 7 bases, with 7 bases left between them. The CDR3 nucleotides read TGTGCCAGCAGCTTAGTTCTCAACGGGGAGCTGTTTTTT. Residues: CASSLVLNGELFF.

Within the sample, this clonotype is medium-sized. The chain has TRBV28 and TRBJ1-5; 10 bases are a match to TRBD1. This CDR3 contains 17 residues. Germline CDR1 is MDHEN and CDR2 is SYDVKM. V was pared by 2 bases and J by 4 bases, with 8 bases of the junction left unmatched. The CDR3 region has the DNA TGTGCCAGCAGTTTACCGACAGGGGGCCTGGGGAATCAGCCCCAGCATTTT. This gives the protein CASSLPTGGLGNQPQHF. The full variable domain, rest sourced from reference TRBV28 and TRBJ1-5, is DVKVTQSSRYLVKRTGEKVFLECVQDMDHENMFWYRQDPGLGLRLIYFSYDVKMKEKGDIPEGYSVSREKKERFSLILESASTNQTSMYLCASSLPTGGLGNQPQHFGDGTRLSIL.